The entry below gives a single T cell receptor (beta chain) sequence along with its context. Profiling relied on immunoSEQ multiplex PCR, and the TCRdb table lists in-frame clones only, not all of them. The top ten clones hold less than 4% of a sample with more than 65,000 clones, about nine tenths of them seen once. CDR1 and CDR2 (germline): MNHEY, SVGAGI. The CDR3 runs 15 residues. V was shortened by 0 bases and J by 4 bases, with 12 bases between the two germline ends. The data were obtained in a study of T cell changes during pregnancy in multiple sclerosis. Sample: peripheral blood, taken before pregnancy. This sequence originates from a female donor with multiple sclerosis, enrolled in a pregnancy study. V is TRBV6-5 and J is TRBJ1-2; no definite D call. The DNA for the CDR3 is TGTGCCAGCAGTTACTCGACCGGGATGGTCTATGGCTACACCTTC. Translating gives CASSYSTGMVYGYTF.